The 22 T cell receptor beta chains below were found in one sample sequenced in a study of T cells in Graves' hyperthyroidism and ophthalmopathy. Amplified TCR beta CDR3 regions came from RNA transcripts. Researchers ran a first-round RT-PCR on the TCR CDR3 using the HTBI primer set. TCRdb independently ran MiXCR on the multiplex PCR reads; one entry per CDR3 protein. The table lists 550,000 to 850,000 distinct CDR3 sequences, approximately 19% of them singletons. The sequencing input was blood. These receptors were collected from a woman between 50 and 59 years old with Graves' hyperthyroidism that later progressed to Graves' ophthalmopathy.

This clonotype was counted ten times or more. The chain recombines TRBV30 with TRBJ2-7; D uncertain. The V end was cut by 2 bases, the J end by 5 bases, with 13 bases between. This CDR3 spans 13 amino acids. Germline V lookup: CDR1 GTSNPN, CDR2 SVGIG (reference sequence). CDR3 amino acids: CAWSLGPSHEQYF. The CDR3 nucleotides are TGTGCCTGGAGTCTCGGACCTTCCCACGAGCAGTACTTC.

This clonotype was seen more than once but under ten times. The rearrangement joins TRBV19 to TRBJ1-5, with D hard to call. V shed 0 bases and J shed 10 bases, with 22 bases lying between them. CDR3 size: 17 residues. Germline V gene sequence: CDR1 LNHDA, CDR2 SQIVND (reference sequence). The CDR3 sequence: CASSIDYYSLPARPQHF. The DNA for the CDR3 is TGTGCCAGTAGTATAGATTATTACAGCTTACCTGCTCGACCCCAGCATTTT.

There are a few counts of this clonotype. V usage is TRBV30 and J usage is TRBJ2-7; 9 bases map to TRBD1. V gave up 2 bases and J gave up 9 bases; unmatched junction bases: 20. There are 17 residues in the CDR3. Germline V gene lookup returns CDR1 GTSNPN and CDR2 SVGIG (reference sequence). Here the CDR3 reads CAWSTSIGGQGNGGQYF. DNA of the CDR3: TGTGCCTGGAGTACAAGTATAGGGGGACAGGGAAACGGAGGGCAGTACTTC.

This sequence joins TRBV5-1 and TRBJ2-3, with D possibly matching TRBD1 (6 bases). CDR1 is SGHRS, CDR2 YFSETQ, per germline. CDR3 size: 13 residues. Trimming removed 4 bases from V and 10 bases from J, with 16 bases in between. CDR3 region: CASSNGQSMAQYF. The CDR3 nucleotides read TGCGCCAGCAGCAACGGACAGTCCATGGCGCAGTATTTT. The variable domain in full, with the rest retrieved from reference TRBV5-1 and TRBJ2-3, is KAGVTQTPRYLIKTRGQQVTLSCSPISGHRSVSWYQQTPGQGLQFLFEYFSETQRNKGNFPGRFSGRQFSNSRSEMNVSTLELGDSALYLCASSNGQSMAQYFGPGTRLTVL.

The rearrangement joins TRBV20-1 to TRBJ1-6; D perhaps matches TRBD1 (5 bases). Trimming left V 1 base short and J 1 base short, with 11 bases between. Looked up from germline, CDR1 is DFQATT and CDR2 is SNEGSKA (reference sequence). The CDR3 sequence is 16 residues long. The CDR3 reads CSARVLGESYNSPLHF. CDR3 DNA sequence: TGCAGTGCTAGAGTCCTGGGGGAATCCTATAATTCACCCCTCCACTTT.

The genes are TRBV7-6 and TRBJ1-1; D may be TRBD1 (5 bases). V lost 5 bases and J lost 4, with 14 bases in between. Germline V lookup: CDR1 SGHVS, CDR2 FNYEAQ. CDR3 length: 14 residues. CDR3 sequence (DNA): TGTGCCAGCAGCCGCGATGGGGCGAGCACTGAAGCTTTCTTT. This gives the protein CASSRDGASTEAFF.

Only a few counts were recorded for this clonotype. Its ends do not fully match the called genes, so a read error is possible. J is TRBJ2-7 and V is TRBV2; 11 bases are a match to TRBD2. CDR1 and CDR2 from the germline V gene are SNHLY and FYNNEI. CDR3 length: 18 amino acids. DNA of the CDR3: TGTGCCAGCAGTGAAGCGGCTAGCGGGGGGATCCTCTCCTACGGGCAGTACTTC. Its protein is CASSEAASGGILSYGQYF.

The rearrangement joins TRBV6-5 to TRBJ1-2; D is unresolved. V was trimmed by 2 bases and J by 8 bases, leaving 15 bases between them. Germline V gene lookup returns CDR1 MNHEY and CDR2 SVGAGI. CDR3 length: 14 residues. The CDR3 spells CASSYDTGGRGYTF. CDR3 coding DNA: TGTGCCAGCAGTTACGATACGGGCGGTCGAGGCTACACCTTC.

This clonotype was counted ten times or more. CDR3 bases: TGTGCCATCAGTGCAGGGTATAGCGACTATGGCTACACCTTC. This encodes CAISAGYSDYGYTF. J is TRBJ1-2 and V is TRBV10-3; D possibly corresponds to TRBD1 (5 bases). The CDR3 length is 14 residues. The V end lost 4 bases, the J end lost 3 bases, and 12 bases lay between the germline ends. CDR1 is ENHRY, CDR2 SYGVKD, per germline.

At least ten counts were recorded for this clonotype. This chain uses TRBV7-2 with TRBJ1-1, with 10 bases lining up with TRBD1. The V gene's germline CDR1 is SGHTA and CDR2 FQGNSA. J gave up 4 bases and V 5 bases, and 7 bases lay outside the gene matches. The CDR3 extends over 15 amino acids. CDR3 in amino acids: CASSPGTGVGTEAFF. CDR3 coding DNA: TGTGCCAGCAGCCCCGGGACAGGGGTTGGCACTGAAGCTTTCTTT. The full variable domain, in which reference TRBV7-2 and TRBJ1-1 provide the parts outside the CDR3, is GAGVSQSPSNKVTEKGKDVELRCDPISGHTALYWYRQSLGQGLEFLIYFQGNSAPDKSGLPSDRFSAERTGGSVSTLTIQRTQQEDSAVYLCASSPGTGVGTEAFFGQGTRLTVV.

At least ten counts were recorded for this clonotype. The CDR3 loop reads CASNGGSGTDTQYF. CDR3 sequence (DNA): TGTGCCAGCAACGGGGGCTCTGGCACAGATACGCAGTATTTT. This chain uses TRBV28 with TRBJ2-3; D may match TRBD1 or TRBD2 (6 bases each). Germline assignment: CDR1 MDHEN and CDR2 SYDVKM. V shed 7 bases and J shed 1 base, with 12 bases lying between them. The CDR3 spans 14 residues.

There are a few counts of this clonotype. The chain links TRBV5-1 to TRBJ1-2, with 7 bases aligning to TRBD1. The CDR3 has 14 residues. Germline V lookup: CDR1 SGHRS, CDR2 YFSETQ. V shed 4 bases, J shed 6 bases, and the junction held 9 bases outside the gene matches. The CDR3 DNA sequence: TGCGCCAGCAGCGTCCGGGACAGTGATCATGGCTACACCTTC. Protein product: CASSVRDSDHGYTF.

This chain joins TRBV6-1 and TRBJ2-5; D is unresolved. Germline CDR1 reads MNHNS; CDR2 reads SASEGT. There are 14 residues in the CDR3. Trimming left V 1 base short and J 2 bases short, with 8 bases between. The CDR3 DNA follows: TGTGCCAGCAGTGAAGTTGGTGATCAAGAGACCCAGTACTTC. Protein product: CASSEVGDQETQYF.

This clonotype was recorded at least ten times. This rearrangement joins TRBV6-1 to TRBJ1-2; no firm D call. This CDR3 has 11 residues. Germline lookup yields CDR1 MNHNS and CDR2 SASEGT. V lost 7 bases to trimming and J lost 4 bases, with 7 bases between them. The CDR3 region is CASKEFYGYTF. The CDR3 DNA reads as TGTGCCAGCAAGGAGTTCTATGGCTACACCTTC.

This clonotype has a count of ten or more. The chain links TRBV7-9 to TRBJ2-2; possible D gene TRBD2, 6 bases. CDR1 is SEHNR and CDR2 is FQNEAQ in the germline V gene (reference sequence). V lost 2 bases and J lost 5, with 15 bases in between. The CDR3 is 16 residues long. For the CDR3, the DNA is TGTGCCAGCAGCTTACTGCGGGGCCACGATACCGGGGAGCTGTTTTTT. This sequence encodes CASSLLRGHDTGELFF.

This clonotype has at least ten counts. The chain couples TRBV2 to TRBJ2-3; TRBD1 matches at 8 bases. The CDR3 spans 13 residues. Trimming at V came to 6 bases and at J to 2 bases, leaving 1 base not matched to a gene. CDR1 SNHLY and CDR2 FYNNEI come from the germline V gene. The CDR3 sequence is CASRTGATDTQYF. For the CDR3, the DNA is TGTGCCAGCAGGACAGGGGCCACAGATACGCAGTATTTT.

Ten or more counts support this clonotype. The chain couples TRBV12-5 to TRBJ2-5, with TRBD1 as a possible D gene (6 bases). Deletions cut 0 bases from V and 2 bases from J, with 16 bases between. The V gene's germline CDR1 is LGHNT and CDR2 FRNRAP. The CDR3 length is 17 residues. This CDR3 is CASGLVPPAGAQETQYF. Here the CDR3 DNA reads TGTGCTAGTGGTTTGGTACCTCCGGCAGGGGCACAAGAGACCCAGTACTTC.

This clonotype was counted only a few times. V gene TRBV6-4 combines with J gene TRBJ2-7, with D perhaps matching TRBD1 or TRBD2 (5 bases each). Between the trimmed V and J ends, which lost 2 bases and 5 bases, there was a span of 16 bases. CDR3 size: 15 residues. Per germline, CDR1 MRHNA and CDR2 SNTAGT. Here the CDR3 DNA reads TGTGCCAGCAGTGACACTCCCCGGGACGCGGACGAGCAGTACTTC. Its translation is CASSDTPRDADEQYF.

In this sample, this clonotype turned up many times. The chain joins TRBV27 to TRBJ2-7; D is ambiguous. The CDR3 is 13 amino acids. Germline-derived CDR1 and CDR2 are MNHEY and SMNVEV (reference sequence). V lost 6 bases and J lost 0, with 9 bases in between. The CDR3 sequence is CASSFTTSYEQYF. Written as DNA, the CDR3 is TGTGCCAGCAGCTTTACCACCTCCTACGAGCAGTACTTC.

The rearrangement links TRBV3-1 to TRBJ1-2; TRBD1 matches at 9 bases. This CDR3 spans 16 amino acids. With V trimmed by 3 bases and J by 7 bases, 12 bases remained unmatched. Germline V gene data show CDR1 as LGHDT and CDR2 as YNNKEL (reference sequence). The CDR3 protein is CASSQVGLGTGFGYTF. For the CDR3, the DNA is TGTGCCAGCAGCCAGGTTGGACTCGGGACAGGGTTTGGCTACACCTTC.

A note on this clonotype: Compared with germline, one end of the junction differs, possibly owing to a read error. This rearrangement joins TRBV10-3 to TRBJ2-5, with D perhaps TRBD1 (6 bases). Germline lookup yields CDR1 ENHRY and CDR2 SYGVKD. The CDR3 runs to 15 residues. CDR3 sequence: CASSSPGHPQETQYF. CDR3 in DNA: TGTGCCAGCAGTTCCCCGGGACACCCGCAAGAGACCCAGTACTTC.

This clonotype appeared many times. This chain connects TRBV20-1 to TRBJ2-7; maybe TRBD1 (6 bases). From germline, CDR1 is DFQATT and CDR2 SNEGSKA (reference sequence). The CDR3 is made up of 14 amino acids. V was shortened by 2 bases and J by 3 bases, with 14 bases between the two germline ends. The CDR3 DNA follows: TGCAGTGCTAGACCACTACAGGGATTCTACGAGCAGTACTTC. As protein: CSARPLQGFYEQYF.